This entry concerns a single T cell receptor (beta chain). The data originate from a study of blood T cell repertoires in COVID-19. Study in general: From T cells, B-cell-depleted T cells, or PBMCs came the material, which was cDNA or gDNA.

CDR3 length: 19 residues. V gave up 0 bases and J gave up 0 bases; unmatched junction bases: 10. Germline V gives CDR1 PRHDT, CDR2 FYEKMQ (reference sequence). Only in-frame clones appear in the TCRdb table, and some are missing; sequencing was by immunoSEQ multiplex PCR. The table includes 200,000 to 300,000 clones, over 70% detected once. The sequence derives from a woman in her thirties or forties who had recovered from COVID-19. Material for sequencing was peripheral blood. The chain employs TRBV13 and TRBJ2-3, with 9 bases lining up with TRBD2. The CDR3: CASSLGGLAGSSSTDTQYF. CDR3 nucleotides: TGTGCCAGCAGCTTAGGGGGGCTAGCGGGGAGCTCTAGCACAGATACGCAGTATTTT.